The entry that follows covers one T cell receptor (beta chain) sequence. Its antigen is as yet unknown. The same CDR3 also results from other DNA sequences found in this sample. Execution of the assay was at deep level. Assay: immunoSEQ multiplex PCR; the TCRdb copy retains only in-frame clones and omits some. The sample includes around 550,000 clones, 85% to 95% seen only once; the top ten take 0.11%. The data originate from a study of shared clonotypes between healthy human individuals. Study context: Each donor's CD8 memory used one plate, CD8 naive two, each CD4 subset three. Study-level points and caveats: Naive subsets tended to show greater estimated richness than memory subsets. Naive CD4 clonotypes were shared across several donors at roughly 5.3%.

CD8 cells regarded as naive lacked CD45RO, were positively chosen for CCR7, and omitted terminally differentiated effector memory CD45RA+ cells. Trimming took off 2 bases at V and 4 bases at J, with 6 bases between the two ends. The germline CDR1 and CDR2 sequences are MNHNY and SVGAGI (reference sequence). The CDR3 extends over 13 amino acids. The TCR comes from a woman aged 25 to 39 in good health. The sequenced sample consisted of naive CD8+ T cells sorted from blood. V and J are TRBV6-6 and TRBJ1-5; D not certain. CDR3 sequence: CASSYGTNQPQHF. DNA for the CDR3: TGTGCCAGCAGTTACGGAACTAATCAGCCCCAGCATTTT.